These 8 T cell receptor beta chains originate from one sample sequenced in a study of blood T cell repertoires in COVID-19. Sequenced by immunoSEQ multiplex PCR; TCRdb stores in-frame clones only, minus some. The sample consists of hundreds of thousands of clones, around 90% of them appearing once. What was sequenced was peripheral blood. These receptors were obtained from a man in his 60s who had recovered from COVID-19.

The CDR3 DNA reads as TGTGCCAGCACAGTGACCTTTAGCGGGGTTGGCAAGCAGTACTTC. It yields the protein CASTVTFSGVGKQYF. The chain recombines TRBV6-5 with TRBJ2-7, with 8 bases fitting TRBD2. This CDR3 spans 15 amino acids. Germline V lookup: CDR1 MNHEY, CDR2 SVGAGI. The V and J ends lost 7 bases and 8 bases, in that order; junction bases with no gene match: 16.

CDR3 in amino acids: CATSEHTSGGSIQYF. As DNA, the CDR3 is TGTGCCACCAGTGAACACACTAGCGGGGGGTCTATCCAGTATTTT. The gene calls are TRBV24-1 and TRBJ2-3; 12 positions match TRBD2. This CDR3 has 15 amino acids. Trimming removed 4 bases from V and 12 bases from J; junction bases left unmatched: 10. Germline-derived CDR1 and CDR2 are KGHDR and SFDVKD.

This chain connects TRBV14 to TRBJ2-7; a possible D gene is TRBD1 (5 bases). CDR3 length: 13 amino acids. Germline-derived CDR1 and CDR2 are SGHDN and FVKESK. V lost 0 bases and J lost 2, with 5 bases in between. The CDR3 DNA sequence: TGTGCCAGCAGCCAAGAGACAGCCTACGAGCAGTACTTC. Its protein is CASSQETAYEQYF. Together with reference TRBV14 and TRBJ2-7, the CDR3 gives the full variable domain: EAGVTQFPSHSVIEKGQTVTLRCDPISGHDNLYWYRRVMGKEIKFLLHFVKESKQDESGMPNNRFLAERTGGTYSTLKVQPAELEDSGVYFCASSQETAYEQYFGPGTRLTVT.

The CDR3 nucleotides are TGTGCCTGGAGACCCCAGGGACAGGGTTTCTATGGCTACACCTTC. Amino acids: CAWRPQGQGFYGYTF. This chain connects TRBV30 to TRBJ1-2; 9 positions agree with TRBD1. With 3 bases clipped from V and 4 bases from J, the junction kept 9 bases outside the gene matches. This CDR3 is built from 15 residues. Germline assignment: CDR1 GTSNPN and CDR2 SVGIG (reference sequence).

The V call is TRBV5-1, the J call TRBJ2-3, with 11 bases identical to TRBD2. The CDR3 is made up of 16 amino acids. Trimming at V came to 2 bases and at J to 3 bases, leaving 5 bases not matched to a gene. Per the germline V gene, CDR1 is SGHRS and CDR2 is YFSETQ. The CDR3 here is CASSLAPSGGTDTQYF. In DNA, the CDR3 is TGCGCCAGCAGCTTAGCTCCTAGCGGGGGGACAGATACGCAGTATTTT.

The chain couples TRBV7-9 to TRBJ1-1; D call uncertain. CDR3 length: 13 amino acids. Germline loops: CDR1 SEHNR, CDR2 FQNEAQ (reference sequence). Trimming took 5 bases from V and 8 from J, leaving 15 bases between them. CDR3 loop: CASSPDLPSEAFF. CDR3 nucleotide sequence: TGTGCCAGCAGCCCGGACCTCCCTAGCGAAGCTTTCTTT.

This rearrangement joins TRBV27 to TRBJ1-4; tentatively, D is TRBD1 (5 bases). CDR1 and CDR2 (germline): MNHEY, SMNVEV (reference sequence). V lost 3 bases and J lost 2, with 10 bases in between. There are 15 residues in the CDR3. The CDR3 spells CASSFLGATNEKLFF. The CDR3 bases are TGTGCCAGCAGTTTCTTAGGGGCTACTAATGAAAAACTGTTTTTT.

This chain joins TRBV3-1 (or the pseudogene TRBV3-2) and TRBJ2-7; D possibly corresponds to TRBD2 (5 bases). The CDR3 extends over 14 amino acids. The germline V gene encodes CDR1 LGHDT and CDR2 YNNKEL (reference sequence). The V end lost 0 bases, the J end lost 6 bases, and 12 bases lay between the germline ends. The CDR3 region is CASSQDPWGAEQYF. CDR3 coding DNA: TGTGCCAGCAGCCAAGATCCATGGGGAGCCGAGCAGTACTTC.